In its sample, the clone carrying this TCR beta chain was seen a few times. Its cognate antigen is unknown. Sequence at one end of the junction differs from germline and may be a read error. Reasons for excluding patients were uncontrolled infection, other autoimmune disease, pregnancy or lactation. The data are from a study of T cells in Graves' hyperthyroidism and ophthalmopathy. Study findings and constraints: Blood also contained most expanded thyroid clonotypes above 0.001.

This CDR3 is 14 amino acids long. Germline CDR1 is DFQATT and CDR2 is SNEGSKA (reference sequence). Researchers took RNA transcripts and amplified the TCR beta CDR3 regions from them. With the HTBI primer set, the TCR CDR3 went through a first round of RT-PCR. TCRdb reprocessed the multiplex PCR reads via MiXCR and lists one record per CDR3 protein. The repertoire holds a few hundred thousand distinct CDR3 sequences, with around 20% as singletons. The specimen was blood. The TCR comes from a woman in her 50s with Graves' hyperthyroidism. V and J are TRBV20-1 and TRBJ1-1; D is unclear. The CDR3 region is CSARGMQMNTEAFF. Written as DNA, the CDR3 is TGCAGTGCCAGAGGGATGCAAATGAACACTGAAGCTTTCTTT.